A single sample is the source of the 19 T cell receptor beta chains below, sequenced in a study of cytomegalovirus exposure and HLA in healthy donors (dated by TCRdb to the late 2010s). Libraries came from the immunoSEQ multiplex PCR assay. TCRdb mirrors the immuneACCESS table, restricted to in-frame sequences. Some clones are absent from its copies; in checked studies, under half trace to an unresolved V gene, and the reason for the others is unknown. In this sample the table shows 130,000 to 150,000 clones, around 90% of which occur a single time. 6.2% of the sample comes from the top ten. Sequences were obtained from PBMCs. The source is a woman aged 25-40 years in good health and CMV-seropositive.

This clone has just one count. The genes are TRBV6-4 and TRBJ2-1; 11 bases fit TRBD2. In germline, CDR1 is MRHNA, CDR2 SNTAGT. The CDR3 is 15 residues long. Unmatched junction bases numbered 3, after V lost 3 bases and J lost 5 bases. The chain's CDR3 is CASSETSGENNEQFF. CDR3 DNA: TGTGCCAGCAGTGAGACTAGCGGGGAAAACAATGAGCAGTTCTTC.

The chain recombines TRBV9 with TRBJ2-2; TRBD2 aligns across 9 bases. Unmatched junction bases numbered 13, after V lost 5 bases and J lost 8 bases. The CDR3 has 16 residues. The V gene's germline CDR1 is SGDLS and CDR2 YYNGEE. The CDR3 nucleotides are TGTGCCAGCAGTAAGACTAGCGGAGCTTTCTCGGGGGAGCTGTTTTTT. Translation: CASSKTSGAFSGELFF.

This chain connects TRBV2 to TRBJ1-1; a weak D match, TRBD1 (5 bases). The V end was cut by 3 bases, the J end by 0 bases, with 11 bases between. This CDR3 spans 15 amino acids. Looked up from germline, CDR1 is SNHLY and CDR2 is FYNNEI. The CDR3 nucleotides read TGTGCCAGCAGTGACAGGGCTCCCCTGAACACTGAAGCTTTCTTT. It is translated as CASSDRAPLNTEAFF.

V gene TRBV11-2 combines with J gene TRBJ2-1, with D possibly being TRBD2 (6 bases). CDR3 size: 13 residues. The V gene lost 0 bases and the J gene lost 8 bases, with 8 bases spanning the gap. Germline lookup yields CDR1 SGHAT and CDR2 FQNNGV. Written as DNA, the CDR3 is TGTGCCAGCAGCTTAGACAGGAGGGATGAGCAGTTCTTC. Protein: CASSLDRRDEQFF.

The rearrangement links TRBV6-5 to TRBJ1-3, with 9 bases that match TRBD1. Germline assignment: CDR1 MNHEY and CDR2 SVGAGI. After removal of 6 bases from V and 6 bases from J, the junction contained 9 bases not matched to a gene. There are 15 residues in the CDR3. The CDR3 region has the DNA TGTGCCAGCAGCCTCGGGACAGGGCGGGAAAACACCATATATTTT. This sequence encodes CASSLGTGRENTIYF.

The chain uses TRBV7-9 and TRBJ2-5; D perhaps matches TRBD2 (5 bases). Germline CDR1 is SEHNR and CDR2 is FQNEAQ (reference sequence). The CDR3 is made up of 12 amino acids. Between the trimmed V and J ends, which lost 5 bases and 12 bases, there was a span of 16 bases. The CDR3, as DNA: TGTGCCAGCAGCGTAACGGGGAACCAAGAGTACTTC. Its protein product is CASSVTGNQEYF.

In this sample, this clone turned up once. This sequence joins TRBV4-2 and TRBJ1-1, with TRBD1 as a possible D gene (5 bases). Trimming stripped 0 bases from V and 4 bases from J, with 12 bases between. Germline V gene sequence: CDR1 LGHNA, CDR2 YNFKEQ. The CDR3 length is 15 residues. For the CDR3, the DNA is TGTGCCAGCAGCCAAGAGTTTATGACAGCCACTGAAGCTTTCTTT. This encodes CASSQEFMTATEAFF.

The chain is built from TRBV5-1 and TRBJ2-3; 12 bases agree with TRBD2. The V gene end was trimmed by 3 bases and the J gene end by 5 bases; junction bases not matched to a gene: 19. This CDR3 has 20 residues. CDR1 is SGHRS, CDR2 YFSETQ, per germline. The CDR3, as DNA: TGCGCCAGCAGCTCCATTTCCCCTCTGGCTAGCGGGAGGGCCGAAGATACGCAGTATTTT. Residues: CASSSISPLASGRAEDTQYF.

The J gene is TRBJ2-7, the V gene TRBV18, with D perhaps TRBD2 (5 bases). The germline V gene encodes CDR1 KGHSH and CDR2 LQKENI. This CDR3 region has 15 residues. V was cut by 1 base and J by 4 bases, with 14 bases left in between. Written as DNA, the CDR3 is TGTGCCAGCTCACCACTTCGATTAGGCGGGTACGAGCAGTACTTC. Its protein is CASSPLRLGGYEQYF.

V and J are TRBV28 and TRBJ2-3, with D tentatively TRBD1 (6 bases). V gave up 6 bases and J gave up 2 bases, with 18 bases separating them. The CDR3 is 16 amino acids. The germline V gene encodes CDR1 MDHEN and CDR2 SYDVKM. Written as DNA, the CDR3 is TGTGCCAGCAGCCCACTGACAGGTACCCTCACAGATACGCAGTATTTT. Translation: CASSPLTGTLTDTQYF.

The CDR3 DNA reads TGTGCCAGCAGCCAAGATGAGCAGGTCTCCTATAATTCACCCCTCCACTTT. It translates to CASSQDEQVSYNSPLHF. The rearrangement joins TRBV4-2 to TRBJ1-6; D unresolved. Germline loops: CDR1 LGHNA, CDR2 YNFKEQ. CDR3 length: 17 amino acids. Trimming left V 0 bases short and J 0 bases short, with 9 bases between.

The rearrangement links TRBV5-4 to TRBJ2-5, with 14 bases matching TRBD2. The J segment lost 3 bases and the V segment lost 6 bases, leaving 7 bases of the junction unmatched. Germline V gives CDR1 SGHNT, CDR2 YYREEE (reference sequence). This CDR3 is built from 16 residues. The CDR3 DNA reads as TGTGCCAGCACCCTGGGGGGACTAGCGGGGGAAGAGACCCAGTACTTC. It is translated as CASTLGGLAGEETQYF.

This chain links TRBV27 with TRBJ1-4; TRBD1 matches 8 bases. Germline CDR1 reads MNHEY; CDR2 reads SMNVEV (reference sequence). This CDR3 contains 13 residues. V lost 10 bases and J lost 5; bases outside the gene matches: 6. Here the CDR3 reads CATSRQGNEKLFF. In nucleotides, the CDR3 is TGTGCCACCTCCCGACAGGGGAATGAAAAACTGTTTTTT.

The chain is built from TRBV28 and TRBJ1-2, with 9 positions matching TRBD1. Germline CDR1 and CDR2: MDHEN and SYDVKM. V was clipped by 8 bases and J by 1 base; unmatched bases: 8. This CDR3 is built from 15 residues. The CDR3: CASWGQGAFNYGYTF. CDR3 nucleotide sequence: TGTGCCAGCTGGGGACAGGGAGCCTTTAACTATGGCTACACCTTC.

The chain links TRBV6-1 to TRBJ1-4, with D tentatively TRBD1 (5 bases). This CDR3 is 15 amino acids long. Between the trimmed V and J ends, which lost 2 bases and 7 bases, there was a span of 14 bases. Germline CDR1 reads MNHNS; CDR2 reads SASEGT. CDR3 nucleotide sequence: TGTGCCAGCAGTGAACGGCAGGGCTTGGCTGAAAAACTGTTTTTT. Protein sequence: CASSERQGLAEKLFF.

J is TRBJ2-1 and V is TRBV7-9, with 8 bases identical to TRBD2. V lost 2 bases and J lost 7; bases outside the gene matches: 10. This CDR3 has 16 residues. CDR1 is SEHNR, CDR2 FQNEAQ, per germline (reference sequence). CDR3 nucleotide sequence: TGTGCCAGCAGCTTATCCAGCGGGGGCCTAAGGAATGAGCAGTTCTTC. This gives the protein CASSLSSGGLRNEQFF. Full variable domain (remainder filled in from reference TRBV7-9 and TRBJ2-1): DTGVSQNPRHKITKRGQNVTFRCDPISEHNRLYWYRQTLGQGPEFLTYFQNEAQLEKSRLLSDRFSAERPKGSFSTLEIQRTEQGDSAMYLCASSLSSGGLRNEQFFGPGTRLTVL.

The genes are TRBV14 and TRBJ2-1; D uncertain. The CDR3 is 16 amino acids. Germline CDR1 and CDR2: SGHDN and FVKESK. V was trimmed by 0 bases and J by 2 bases, leaving 11 bases between them. The chain's CDR3 is CASSQEVERPYNEQFF. CDR3 nucleotide sequence: TGTGCCAGCAGCCAAGAAGTGGAGAGGCCCTACAATGAGCAGTTCTTC.

This rearrangement joins TRBV10-2 to TRBJ2-3, with TRBD2 matching over 14 bases. The CDR3 is made up of 18 amino acids. V was pared by 6 bases and J by 0 bases, with 8 bases of the junction left unmatched. Germline-derived CDR1 and CDR2 are WSHSY and SAAADI. CDR3 region: CASRPGLAGEYSTDTQYF. DNA for the CDR3: TGCGCCAGCAGACCGGGACTAGCGGGAGAATATAGCACAGATACGCAGTATTTT.

This clone was detected only a few times. The rearrangement uses TRBV4-1 and TRBJ2-3; D not resolved. The CDR3 runs to 16 residues. The V and J ends lost 2 bases and 7 bases respectively, with 19 bases between them. Germline V gene sequence: CDR1 MGHRA, CDR2 YSYEKL. CDR3 protein: CASSQSSSTPLNTQYF. In DNA form, the CDR3 reads TGCGCCAGCAGCCAATCCAGTTCCACACCCCTTAATACGCAGTATTTT.